Listed below are T cell receptor beta chains from one sample, sequenced in a study of CD8 T cells in ankylosing spondylitis. TCRdb re-called the 5' RACE reads with MiXCR, one entry per CDR3 protein. The sample yields some 450,000 distinct CDR3 sequences, over 15% seen once. The sample comprised blood, either unsorted or a sorted T cell fraction (not recorded which). Source of these receptors: a male donor with ankylosing spondylitis. CDR3s include the opening cysteine and the closing phenylalanine or tryptophan. D genes are given only for firm matches. Clone size is shown for a subset of rows, as once, few, many or a class of expanded clone.

TGTGCCAGCAGTCACAGGGGCACAGATACGCAGTATTTT	CASSHRGTDTQYF	NA	once	TRBV3-1	TRBJ2-3
TGTGCCAGCAGCTGGGGACAGGGGTTGACTGAAGCTTTCTTT	CASSWGQGLTEAFF	TRBD1	NA	TRBV7-9	TRBJ1-1
TGTGCCATCCGGGGGATACGCGGACATCCTTTGAACACCGGGGAGCTGTTTTTT	CAIRGIRGHPLNTGELFF	NA	NA	TRBV5-3	TRBJ2-2
TGTGCCAGCAGTGAAGGAGTGGGGCTGGAGCAGTTCTTC	CASSEGVGLEQFF	NA	NA	TRBV2	TRBJ2-1
TGTGCCAGCAGTACAGCCACTGAAGCTTTCTTT	CASSTATEAFF	NA	NA	TRBV6-6	TRBJ1-1
TGTGCCAGCAGTCCCCCCAGCCTCAACACTGAAGCTTTCTTT	CASSPPSLNTEAFF	NA	NA	TRBV28	TRBJ1-1
TGTGCCAGCAGTAGTCAGGGGTATCGGTACTTC	CASSSQGYRYF	NA	few	TRBV27	TRBJ2-7
TGCGCCAGCAGCTTGGACCACGAGCAGTACTTC	CASSLDHEQYF	NA	NA	TRBV5-1	TRBJ2-7
TGTGCCAGCAGCTTACGGGACCTTGGAAAACTGTTTTTT	CASSLRDLGKLFF	NA	few	TRBV7-8	TRBJ1-4
TGCAGTGCTAAACTAGCGGGGGAGGACATTCAGTACTTC	CSAKLAGEDIQYF	TRBD2	few	TRBV20-1	TRBJ2-4
TGCGCCAGCAGCGAGCAGAGAAGTAACTACAATGAGCAGTTCTTC	CASSEQRSNYNEQFF	NA	NA	TRBV5-1	TRBJ2-1
TGTGCCAGCAGCCTAAGGACAGGGGTAAATGAAAAACTGTTTTTT	CASSLRTGVNEKLFF	TRBD1	NA	TRBV7-2	TRBJ1-4
TGCGCCAGCAGACGGGACAGGGACCTAAGCACCGGGGAGCTGTTTTTT	CASRRDRDLSTGELFF	TRBD1	NA	TRBV5-1	TRBJ2-2
TGCAGTGCTTCCTCGCGGGACAGGGGCCCAGATACGCAGTATTTT	CSASSRDRGPDTQYF	TRBD1	many	TRBV20-1	TRBJ2-3
TGTGCCAGCAGTCCCATCACCACACTGACTCCGCGGGGTTCGACCGAGACCCAGTACTTC	CASSPITTLTPRGSTETQYF	NA	NA	TRBV6-2/TRBV6-3	TRBJ2-5
TGCAGTGCTAGTGGCTCCAAGTACAATGAGCAGTTCTTC	CSASGSKYNEQFF	NA	few	TRBV20-1	TRBJ2-1
TGCAGTGCTAGAGAAGTCTTGGGGCAGTACAATCAGCCCCAGCATTTT	CSAREVLGQYNQPQHF	NA	few	TRBV20-1	TRBJ1-5
TGTGCCAGCGGCGGGGGGAACACCGGGGAGCTGTTTTTT	CASGGGNTGELFF	TRBD2	NA	TRBV12-3/TRBV12-4	TRBJ2-2
TGCGCCAGCAGACGTCCGGGACAGGGCACAGATACGCAGTATTTT	CASRRPGQGTDTQYF	TRBD1	NA	TRBV4-1	TRBJ2-3
TGCGCCAGCAGCCAAGAGGGGCAGTTCCCCTACGAGCAGTACTTC	CASSQEGQFPYEQYF	NA	NA	TRBV4-1	TRBJ2-7
TGTGCCAGCAGCGTAGGAAGACTAGCAAACGGGGAGCTGTTTTTT	CASSVGRLANGELFF	TRBD2	NA	TRBV9	TRBJ2-2
TGCAGTGCTAGAGATGAACGGGAATACTACAATGAGCAGTTCTTC	CSARDEREYYNEQFF	NA	few	TRBV20-1	TRBJ2-1
TGCGCCAGCAGCTTGGAACCGAATTCACCCCTCCACTTT	CASSLEPNSPLHF	NA	many	TRBV5-1	TRBJ1-6